The 21 T cell receptor beta chains listed next were all sequenced from one sample in a study of prognosis after radiotherapy for stage I lung cancer. From genomic DNA, two-round multiplex PCR was used to amplify TCR beta CDR3. Used in first-round PCR were primers specific to each TRBV and TRBJ gene. TCRdb recomputed calls from the multiplex PCR reads with MiXCR, one row per CDR3 protein. The sample contains approximately 23,000 distinct CDR3 sequences, around 37% of which appear only once. Sequences were derived from PBMCs, sampled before or after stereotactic body radiation therapy (not recorded which). The receptors shown here come from a donor aged 50 or older with non-small cell lung cancer.

About this clonotype: With only one base between it and a far larger clone, this is likely a read error. The rearrangement uses TRBV4-3 and TRBJ2-2; 7 nucleotides align to TRBD2. The CDR3 length is 16 residues. CDR1 LGHNA and CDR2 YSLEER come from the germline V gene. The CDR3: CASSPCTSVTTGELFF. The CDR3 region has the DNA TGTGCCAGCAGCCCGTGTACTAGCGTGACCACCGGGGAGCTGTTTTTT.

This clonotype has ten or more counts. The chain recombines TRBV3-1 with TRBJ1-2; D is unclear. Germline lookup yields CDR1 LGHDT and CDR2 YNNKEL (reference sequence). The ends were cut back, 0 bases at V and 2 bases at J, with 10 bases in the middle. The CDR3 totals 15 residues. The CDR3 spells CASSQEADLNYGYTF. The CDR3 coding sequence is TGTGCCAGCAGCCAAGAGGCAGATCTAAACTATGGCTACACCTTC.

Turning to this clonotype: A far more abundant clone sits one base away, making this likely a read error. This sequence joins TRBV6-9 and TRBJ1-2; TRBD1 matches at 9 bases. The junction had 6 bases not matched to a gene; V was cut back by 7 bases and J by 6 bases. From germline, CDR1 is MNHGY and CDR2 SVAAGI. This CDR3 is built from 13 residues. The CDR3 coding sequence is TGTGCCAGCATTTACGGGACAGGGAATGGCTACACCTTC. It encodes CASIYGTGNGYTF.

This clonotype was counted at least ten times. This chain connects TRBV27 to TRBJ1-4; D not certain. This CDR3 comprises 12 residues. Germline loops: CDR1 MNHEY, CDR2 SMNVEV (reference sequence). V was pared by 1 base and J by 7 bases, with 4 bases between. The CDR3 DNA reads as TGTGCCAGCAGTTTATGGGGTGAAAAACTGTTTTTT. Its protein is CASSLWGEKLFF.

In the case of this clonotype: A far bigger clonotype differs at one base, so this is likely a read error. V and J are TRBV5-1 and TRBJ2-7, with D possibly being TRBD1 (6 bases). Germline CDR1 is SGHRS and CDR2 is YFSETQ. The CDR3 has 16 residues. The CDR3 spells CASSQDRAGANYDQYF. CDR3 coding DNA: TGCGCCAGCAGCCAAGATCGGGCAGGGGCGAACTACGATCAGTACTTC.

This sequence joins TRBV30 and TRBJ1-2, with D uncertain. Trimming pared 4 bases from V and 0 bases from J, leaving 15 bases between. This CDR3 spans 15 amino acids. Germline CDR1 GTSNPN, CDR2 SVGIG (reference sequence). Here the CDR3 DNA reads TGTGCCTGGACGAGAGGACCGCTAGCTAACTATGGCTACACCTTC. It is translated as CAWTRGPLANYGYTF.

There are a few counts of this clonotype. J is TRBJ2-1 and V is TRBV15; 9 positions agree with TRBD1. The CDR3 contains 15 residues. Germline CDR1 and CDR2: LNHNV and YYDKDF (reference sequence). V lost 1 base, J lost 6 bases, and 4 bases stayed unmatched. CDR3 nucleotide sequence: TGTGCCACCAGCAGAGCGGGACAGGGACCCAATGAGCAGTTCTTC. Its protein product is CATSRAGQGPNEQFF.

This clonotype was found a few times. The V call is TRBV7-2, the J call TRBJ2-3; D may be TRBD2 (6 bases). From germline, CDR1 is SGHTA and CDR2 FQGNSA. CDR3 length equals 15 residues. V gave up 1 base and J gave up 8 bases, with 16 bases separating them. CDR3 DNA: TGTGCCAGCAGCTTAGAGAATACGGGGAGGTTTACGCAGTATTTT. Amino acids: CASSLENTGRFTQYF.

This clonotype was recorded once. The J gene is TRBJ1-4, the V gene TRBV4-3; D gene ambiguous. The CDR3 is 16 amino acids. V dropped 0 bases and J dropped 6 bases, with 14 bases sitting between them. Per the germline V gene, CDR1 is LGHNA and CDR2 is YSLEER. CDR3 loop: CASSQDSGYSYEKLFF. As DNA, the CDR3 is TGCGCCAGCAGCCAAGATTCTGGGTACAGCTATGAAAAACTGTTTTTT.

About this clonotype: Sequence at one end of the junction differs from germline and may be a read error. This chain uses TRBV5-4 with TRBJ1-3; 7 bases align to TRBD1. From germline, CDR1 is SGHNT and CDR2 YYREEE (reference sequence). The CDR3 extends over 15 amino acids. CDR3 DNA: TGTGCCAGCAGCGGGGACCCAGGGGGAGGAAGCACCATATATTTT. It yields the protein CASSGDPGGGSTIYF.

With regard to this clonotype: A far bigger clonotype differs at one base, so this is likely a read error. This chain connects TRBV6-5 to TRBJ1-1, with D tentatively TRBD1 (5 bases). The CDR3 covers 13 residues. Germline values: CDR1 MNHEY, CDR2 SVGAGI. V dropped 4 bases and J dropped 3 bases, with 9 bases sitting between them. The CDR3 DNA reads TGTGCCAGCAGTTTAGAAGGGGACACTGAAGCTTTCTTT. Translated: CASSLEGDTEAFF.

This chain connects TRBV6-2 or TRBV6-3 to TRBJ1-3; no definite D call. The V end was cut by 5 bases, the J end by 0 bases, with 11 bases between. The CDR3 runs 15 residues. The V gene's germline CDR1 is MNHEY and CDR2 SVGEGT. In DNA form, the CDR3 reads TGTGCCAGCAGTGTCCCCCAGAGCTCTGGAAACACCATATATTTT. This translates into CASSVPQSSGNTIYF.

The chain recombines TRBV28 with TRBJ2-7; no clear D. The CDR3 has 12 amino acids. V lost 5 bases to trimming and J lost 6 bases, with 11 bases between them. The germline V gene encodes CDR1 MDHEN and CDR2 SYDVKM. The CDR3 spells CASSPLFFEQYF. In DNA, the CDR3 is TGTGCCAGCAGTCCCCTCTTCTTCGAGCAGTACTTC.

Comments on this clonotype: At one end the junction does not follow the germline gene, possibly because of a read error. The rearrangement links TRBV15 to TRBJ2-1; D is ambiguous. CDR3 length: 15 residues. In germline, CDR1 is LNHNV, CDR2 YYDKDF (reference sequence). The CDR3 DNA reads as TGTGCAACCAGAAGGCTTGTCGGCTCGTACAATGAGCAGTTCTTC. Amino acids: CATRRLVGSYNEQFF.

This clonotype came up many times. The chain recombines TRBV6-5 with TRBJ2-1; TRBD2 might be the D (7 bases). Trimming shortened V by 2 bases and J by 8 bases, and 16 bases separated the two germline ends. CDR1 is MNHEY, CDR2 SVGAGI, per germline. The CDR3 has 15 residues. In DNA, the CDR3 is TGTGCCAGCAGTTACGAGTACAGGGAGGGGCATGAGCAGTTCTTC. It is translated as CASSYEYREGHEQFF.

Regarding this clonotype: At one end the junction does not follow the germline gene, possibly because of a read error. This rearrangement joins TRBV5-1 to TRBJ2-7; tentatively, D is TRBD1 or TRBD2 (6 bases each). This CDR3 contains 15 residues. CDR1 is SGHRS and CDR2 is YFSETQ in the germline V gene. CDR3 DNA: TGCGCCAGCATCTTGGGGCTAGGGGGGAGCGACGAGCAGTACTTC. It codes for CASILGLGGSDEQYF.

This clonotype occurred many times. The V gene is TRBV20-1, the J gene TRBJ1-3; perhaps TRBD1 as D (5 bases). V lost 1 base to trimming and J lost 4 bases, with 11 bases between them. Germline V gene sequence: CDR1 DFQATT, CDR2 SNEGSKA (reference sequence). The CDR3 length is 14 residues. The CDR3 region is CSARVAGRGNTIYF. The CDR3, as DNA: TGCAGTGCTAGAGTTGCGGGGCGAGGAAACACCATATATTTT.

Many counts were recorded for this clonotype. The J gene is TRBJ2-7, the V gene TRBV6-2 or TRBV6-3; D possibly matches TRBD1 or TRBD2 (5 bases each). Trimming removed 6 bases from V and 2 bases from J, with 20 bases in between. Germline CDR1 reads MNHEY; CDR2 reads SVGEGT. The CDR3 loop spans 16 amino acids. The DNA of the CDR3 is TGTGCCAGCAGCCCAAGTCCGGGGCTCGAGCCCTACGAGCAGTACTTC. This sequence encodes CASSPSPGLEPYEQYF.

The chain is built from TRBV12-3 or TRBV12-4 and TRBJ2-3; D unresolved. Trimming left V 10 bases short and J 2 bases short, with 16 bases between. This CDR3 comprises 14 residues. CDR3 loop: CATYASVSTDTQYF. CDR3 nucleotide sequence: TGTGCCACCTACGCAAGTGTATCCACAGATACGCAGTATTTT.

This chain connects TRBV6-1 to TRBJ2-2; 8 bases line up with TRBD2. The CDR3 has 13 amino acids. Looked up from germline, CDR1 is MNHNS and CDR2 is SASEGT. Trimming removed 6 bases from V and 5 bases from J; junction bases left unmatched: 2. The chain's CDR3 is CASSPSGTGELFF. The CDR3 DNA is TGTGCCAGCAGCCCTAGCGGGACCGGGGAGCTGTTTTTT.

This clonotype was observed at least ten times. The chain recombines TRBV7-2 with TRBJ2-5; D is uncertain. There are 13 residues in the CDR3. Per the germline V gene, CDR1 is SGHTA and CDR2 is FQGNSA. Trimming removed 5 bases from V and 5 bases from J, with 12 bases in between. CDR3 protein: CASSEALRETQYF. CDR3 coding DNA: TGTGCCAGCAGCGAGGCGCTAAGGGAGACCCAGTACTTC.